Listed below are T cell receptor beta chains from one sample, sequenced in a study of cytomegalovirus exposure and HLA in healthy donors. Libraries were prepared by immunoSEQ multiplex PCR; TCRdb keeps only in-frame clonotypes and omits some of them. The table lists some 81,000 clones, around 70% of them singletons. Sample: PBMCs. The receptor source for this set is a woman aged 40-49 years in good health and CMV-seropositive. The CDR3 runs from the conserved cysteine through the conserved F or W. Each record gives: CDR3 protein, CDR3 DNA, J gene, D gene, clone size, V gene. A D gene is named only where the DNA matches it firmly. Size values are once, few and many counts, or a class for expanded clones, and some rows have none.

cdr3_aa: CASSPTGGVLDEKLFF; cdr3_nt: TGCGCCAGCAGCCCAACAGGGGGCGTATTGGATGAAAAACTGTTTTTT; j_call: TRBJ1-4; d_call: TRBD1; clone_size: few; v_call: TRBV5-1
cdr3_aa: CASSVSGGVWRNDNEQFF; cdr3_nt: TGTGCCAGCAGCGTTAGCGGGGGGGTCTGGCGAAACGACAATGAGCAGTTCTTC; j_call: TRBJ2-1; d_call: TRBD2; clone_size: NA; v_call: TRBV7-9
cdr3_aa: CASSPQGPYNEQFF; cdr3_nt: TGCGCCAGCAGCCCACAGGGCCCCTACAATGAGCAGTTCTTC; j_call: TRBJ2-1; d_call: NA; clone_size: NA; v_call: TRBV5-1
cdr3_aa: CASSSSGQGDEQYF; cdr3_nt: TGTGCCAGCAGTTCATCTGGACAGGGCGACGAGCAGTACTTC; j_call: TRBJ2-7; d_call: TRBD1; clone_size: NA; v_call: TRBV28
cdr3_aa: CSGGGGYTDTQYF; cdr3_nt: TGCAGCGGGGGCGGGGGGTACACAGATACGCAGTATTTT; j_call: TRBJ2-3; d_call: TRBD2; clone_size: NA; v_call: TRBV29-1
cdr3_aa: CASSFDSGTQYF; cdr3_nt: TGTGCCAGCAGCTTCGACAGTGGGACCCAGTACTTC; j_call: TRBJ2-5; d_call: NA; clone_size: NA; v_call: TRBV7-2
cdr3_aa: CASSLDRKAFF; cdr3_nt: TGCGCCAGCAGCTTGGACAGAAAAGCTTTCTTT; j_call: TRBJ1-1; d_call: NA; clone_size: NA; v_call: TRBV4-1
cdr3_aa: CASRVQLSSYNEQFF; cdr3_nt: TGCGCCAGCAGGGTACAGCTGAGCTCCTACAATGAGCAGTTCTTC; j_call: TRBJ2-1; d_call: NA; clone_size: NA; v_call: TRBV5-1
cdr3_aa: CASSDLKTGGWYF; cdr3_nt: TGTGCCAGCAGTGACCTAAAGACAGGCGGATGGTACTTC; j_call: TRBJ2-7; d_call: NA; clone_size: NA; v_call: TRBV25-1
cdr3_aa: CASSAPGRGEFEAFF; cdr3_nt: TGTGCCAGCAGCGCCCCGGGGAGGGGGGAATTTGAAGCTTTCTTT; j_call: TRBJ1-1; d_call: NA; clone_size: NA; v_call: TRBV6-6
cdr3_aa: CASSQSRGNTEAFF; cdr3_nt: TGTGCCAGCTCCCAGTCCCGGGGAAACACTGAAGCTTTCTTT; j_call: TRBJ1-1; d_call: NA; clone_size: NA; v_call: TRBV18
cdr3_aa: CASSFSRGNTGELFF; cdr3_nt: TGTGCCAGCAGCTTCAGCAGGGGGAACACCGGGGAGCTGTTTTTT; j_call: TRBJ2-2; d_call: NA; clone_size: NA; v_call: TRBV7-9
cdr3_aa: CASSFLRELFF; cdr3_nt: TGTGCCAGTAGCTTCCTCAGAGAGCTGTTTTTT; j_call: TRBJ2-2; d_call: NA; clone_size: NA; v_call: TRBV19
cdr3_aa: CASSARDRQAGEAFF; cdr3_nt: TGTGCCAGCAGTGCCCGGGACAGGCAGGCCGGGGAGGCTTTCTTT; j_call: TRBJ1-1; d_call: TRBD1; clone_size: NA; v_call: TRBV6-1
cdr3_aa: CASSKGGAQVAKNIQYF; cdr3_nt: TGTGCCAGCAGCAAAGGAGGGGCCCAGGTAGCCAAAAACATTCAGTACTTC; j_call: TRBJ2-4; d_call: NA; clone_size: once; v_call: TRBV28
cdr3_aa: CASSLGGGPSNTGELFF; cdr3_nt: TGTGCCAGCAGCCTGGGAGGGGGCCCTTCGAACACCGGGGAGCTGTTTTTT; j_call: TRBJ2-2; d_call: NA; clone_size: few; v_call: TRBV5-4
cdr3_aa: CASSMDRDRGLEQFF; cdr3_nt: TGTGCCAGCAGTATGGACCGGGACAGGGGTCTGGAGCAGTTCTTC; j_call: TRBJ2-1; d_call: TRBD1; clone_size: once; v_call: TRBV6-1
cdr3_aa: CASSPGTGDSGANVLTF; cdr3_nt: TGTGCCAGCAGTCCCGGGACAGGCGACTCTGGGGCCAACGTCCTGACTTTC; j_call: TRBJ2-6; d_call: TRBD1; clone_size: once; v_call: TRBV6-4
cdr3_aa: CASSQESGDRGIYTF; cdr3_nt: TGCGCCAGCAGCCAAGAGAGCGGGGACCGAGGGATCTACACCTTC; j_call: TRBJ1-2; d_call: NA; clone_size: NA; v_call: TRBV4-3
cdr3_aa: CAWTSGTSFYEQYF; cdr3_nt: TGTGCCTGGACTTCCGGGACTAGTTTCTACGAGCAGTACTTC; j_call: TRBJ2-7; d_call: TRBD2; clone_size: NA; v_call: TRBV30
cdr3_aa: CASSQEGDRGLYGYTF; cdr3_nt: TGTGCCAGCAGCCAGGAGGGGGACAGGGGGCTTTATGGCTACACCTTC; j_call: TRBJ1-2; d_call: TRBD1; clone_size: once; v_call: TRBV4-2
cdr3_aa: CASSAQPSTGGYGYTF; cdr3_nt: TGTGCCAGCAGTGCCCAACCCTCAACAGGGGGCTATGGCTACACCTTC; j_call: TRBJ1-2; d_call: TRBD1; clone_size: NA; v_call: TRBV6-1
cdr3_aa: CASSWQGLANYGYTF; cdr3_nt: TGTGCCAGCAGTTGGCAGGGTCTCGCTAACTATGGCTACACCTTC; j_call: TRBJ1-2; d_call: NA; clone_size: NA; v_call: TRBV27
cdr3_aa: CASSPDPVAAGELFF; cdr3_nt: TGTGCCAGCTCACCCGATCCCGTGGCGGCCGGGGAGCTGTTTTTT; j_call: TRBJ2-2; d_call: NA; clone_size: NA; v_call: TRBV18
cdr3_aa: CASSPGSEGLGTGELFF; cdr3_nt: TGCGCCAGCAGCCCTGGCTCAGAGGGCCTGGGCACCGGGGAGCTGTTTTTT; j_call: TRBJ2-2; d_call: NA; clone_size: NA; v_call: TRBV4-3
cdr3_aa: CASNLAGSFTDTQYF; cdr3_nt: TGTGCCAGCAACCTAGCGGGTTCTTTCACAGATACGCAGTATTTT; j_call: TRBJ2-3; d_call: TRBD2; clone_size: NA; v_call: TRBV27
cdr3_aa: CSVAGTGGNTEAFF; cdr3_nt: TGCAGCGTAGCCGGGACAGGGGGGAACACTGAAGCTTTCTTT; j_call: TRBJ1-1; d_call: TRBD1; clone_size: NA; v_call: TRBV29-1
cdr3_aa: CASSIKGEAWNSNQPQHF; cdr3_nt: TGTGCCAGTAGTATAAAAGGAGAGGCCTGGAATAGCAATCAGCCCCAGCATTTT; j_call: TRBJ1-5; d_call: NA; clone_size: NA; v_call: TRBV19
cdr3_aa: CASSPAGGNEKLFF; cdr3_nt: TGCGCCAGCAGCCCGGCAGGGGGCAATGAAAAACTGTTTTTT; j_call: TRBJ1-4; d_call: TRBD1; clone_size: NA; v_call: TRBV4-1
cdr3_aa: CASSLASVDTDTQYF; cdr3_nt: TGTGCCAGCAGCTTAGCCAGTGTTGATACAGATACGCAGTATTTT; j_call: TRBJ2-3; d_call: NA; clone_size: NA; v_call: TRBV7-2
cdr3_aa: CASSTTGGNYEQYF; cdr3_nt: TGTGCCAGTAGTACAACCGGGGGAAACTACGAGCAGTACTTC; j_call: TRBJ2-7; d_call: NA; clone_size: NA; v_call: TRBV19
cdr3_aa: CASGWEQGIGELFF; cdr3_nt: TGTGCTAGTGGTTGGGAACAGGGGATCGGGGAGCTGTTTTTT; j_call: TRBJ2-2; d_call: TRBD1; clone_size: NA; v_call: TRBV12-5
cdr3_aa: CASSRDRDGWSPLHF; cdr3_nt: TGCGCCAGCAGCCGGGACAGGGACGGGTGGTCACCCCTCCACTTT; j_call: TRBJ1-6; d_call: TRBD1; clone_size: NA; v_call: TRBV4-1
cdr3_aa: CASSLTSGSTDTQYF; cdr3_nt: TGTGCCAGCAGTTTAACTAGCGGGAGCACAGATACGCAGTATTTT; j_call: TRBJ2-3; d_call: TRBD2; clone_size: NA; v_call: TRBV27
cdr3_aa: CAISAGGLSGELFF; cdr3_nt: TGTGCCATCAGTGCAGGGGGCTTGTCCGGGGAGCTGTTTTTT; j_call: TRBJ2-2; d_call: TRBD1; clone_size: NA; v_call: TRBV10-3
cdr3_aa: CASSSTLWGRTDTQYF; cdr3_nt: TGTGCCAGCAGTTCGACTCTTTGGGGCCGCACAGATACGCAGTATTTT; j_call: TRBJ2-3; d_call: NA; clone_size: NA; v_call: TRBV28
cdr3_aa: CSVFSSGANVLTF; cdr3_nt: TGCAGCGTTTTCTCCTCTGGGGCCAACGTCCTGACTTTC; j_call: TRBJ2-6; d_call: NA; clone_size: NA; v_call: TRBV29-1